This T cell receptor beta chain came from a study of blood T cells in healthy people across ages. On this clonotype itself: Its antigen is undetermined.

Germline lookup yields CDR1 SGHTA and CDR2 FQGNSA. Trimming cost V 6 bases and J 0 bases, with 9 bases left between them. The CDR3 contains 14 residues. A second PCR of 7 to 11 cycles used a sample-barcoded 5' primer and a J-beta primer mix. With 12 random nucleotides, a template-switch adaptor tagged each individual cDNA molecule. TCRdb itself ran the 5' RACE reads through MiXCR, one entry per CDR3 protein. The data contain hundreds of thousands of distinct CDR3 sequences, more than 40% of them singletons. Whole-study findings and limits: Age showed a roughly linear inverse relationship with TCR beta diversity per million T cells. Changes seen in expanded clonotypes were possibly confounded by donor CMV status left unknown.

The sequence came from a woman aged 55 to 70 in good health. This chain links TRBV7-2 with TRBJ2-1; D may correspond to TRBD1 or TRBD2 (5 bases each). Source material: blood. Here the CDR3 reads CASRVGDSYNEQFF. The CDR3 DNA sequence: TGTGCCAGCAGGGTGGGGGACTCCTACAATGAGCAGTTCTTC.